This T cell receptor beta chain was sequenced in a study of T cell responses to AZD1222 COVID-19 vaccine. Overall study results and limits: Regions 160-218 and 743-854 held dominance among vaccine-associated CD4 TCRs, which spanned spike. Donors in the cohort were predominantly white British and more often female, and clonal diversity was possibly underestimated. Baseline serostatus was positive in only six AZD1222 recipients. Receipt of two AZD1222 doses was followed by a rise in Spike-specific TCR breadth and depth.

Sequencing used immunoSEQ multiplex PCR; TCRdb keeps in-frame clones, though not all of them. This table has 150,000 or so clones, approximately 90% appearing once. A single count supports this clone. What it binds is unknown. The V end was cut by 3 bases, the J end by 7 bases, with 13 bases between. Germline assignment: CDR1 MGHDK and CDR2 SYGVNS. This CDR3 contains 15 residues. Sequenced here: peripheral blood, sampled 28 days after the second AZD1222 dose. V and J are TRBV25-1 and TRBJ1-6, with a possible D match to TRBD1 (6 bases). This TCR was sampled from an adult who received the AZD1222 COVID-19 vaccine. CDR3 coding DNA: TGTGCCAGCAGTGATCCAGGGGTTCCCAATTCACCCCTCCACTTT. Translation: CASSDPGVPNSPLHF. Looking up the rest from reference TRBV25-1 and TRBJ1-6 gives the full variable domain: EADIYQTPRYLVIGTGKKITLECSQTMGHDKMYWYQQDPGMELHLIHYSYGVNSTEKGDLSSESTVSRIRTEHFPLTLESARPSHTSQYLCASSDPGVPNSPLHFGNGTRLTVT.